A single sample is the source of the 20 T cell receptor beta chains below, sequenced in a study of PD-1 blockade in classical Hodgkin lymphoma. Every single patient, without exception, relapsed after autologous stem cell transplantation, and brentuximab vedotin exposure varied. PBMCs were thawed, and CD8+ T cells were then isolated from them by magnetic negative selection. Clones were read by immunoSEQ multiplex PCR, and TCRdb kept only the in-frame ones, dropping some. The sample lists around 6,100 clones, 45% to 70% occurring once. The starting material was CD8+ T cells from blood, obtained at baseline. The source is a human donor with classical Hodgkin lymphoma.

V is TRBV2 and J is TRBJ2-1; possibly TRBD2 for D (6 bases). The germline V gene encodes CDR1 SNHLY and CDR2 FYNNEI. V was shortened by 1 base and J by 8 bases, with 15 bases between the two germline ends. The CDR3 sequence is 15 residues long. The CDR3 is CASSEVVLAEDEQFF. In DNA form, the CDR3 reads TGTGCCAGCAGTGAAGTGGTACTAGCCGAAGATGAGCAGTTCTTC.

This clone was counted between two and nine times. The CDR3 reads CASSQDRLAGEQYF. The CDR3 DNA follows: TGCGCCAGCAGCCAAGATCGACTAGCGGGCGAGCAGTACTTC. The genes are TRBV4-1 and TRBJ2-7; 10 nucleotides line up with TRBD2. The junction had 2 bases not matched to a gene; V was cut back by 0 bases and J by 6 bases. This CDR3 spans 14 amino acids. Germline CDR1 is MGHRA and CDR2 is YSYEKL.

Only one count was recorded for this clone. The chain combines TRBV6-6 with TRBJ2-1; TRBD2 agrees at 11 bases. The CDR3 is 15 residues long. CDR1 is MNHNY, CDR2 SVGAGI, per germline (reference sequence). Germline trimming cut 6 bases from V and 5 bases from J; bases unmatched to any gene: 6. CDR3 region: CASRDGTSGHNEQFF. The DNA for the CDR3 is TGTGCCAGCAGGGACGGGACTAGCGGACACAATGAGCAGTTCTTC.

The rearrangement links TRBV18 to TRBJ2-1, with 10 bases that match TRBD2. The CDR3 totals 18 residues. Germline values: CDR1 KGHSH, CDR2 LQKENI. Trimming removed 0 bases from V and 4 bases from J; junction bases left unmatched: 9. CDR3 sequence: CASSPPLAGVNGYNEQFF. The CDR3 DNA follows: TGTGCCAGCTCACCACCCCTAGCGGGAGTCAACGGGTACAATGAGCAGTTCTTC. Filled out from reference TRBV18 and TRBJ2-1, the complete variable domain reads NAGVMQNPRHLVRRRGQEARLRCSPMKGHSHVYWYRQLPEEGLKFMVYLQKENIIDESGMPKERFSAEFPKEGPSILRIQQVVRGDSAAYFCASSPPLAGVNGYNEQFFGPGTRLTVL.

The chain carries TRBV10-3 and TRBJ1-1; TRBD1 aligns across 8 bases. Looked up from germline, CDR1 is ENHRY and CDR2 is SYGVKD. V lost 3 bases, J lost 3 bases, and 6 bases stayed unmatched. The CDR3 has 15 amino acids. The CDR3 bases are TGTGCCATCAGTGAATCAGGGGGCGCCTACACTGAAGCTTTCTTT. Its protein product is CAISESGGAYTEAFF.

The V and J genes are TRBV27 and TRBJ2-7; D might be TRBD2 (6 bases). The CDR3 is 14 amino acids. Deletions cut 7 bases from V and 2 bases from J, with 15 bases between. Germline values: CDR1 MNHEY, CDR2 SMNVEV (reference sequence). The CDR3 loop is CASKRLAKTYEQYF. DNA of the CDR3: TGTGCCAGCAAGAGGCTAGCGAAGACCTACGAGCAGTACTTC.

The chain employs TRBV2 and TRBJ2-5; 11 bases are shared with TRBD2. CDR3 size: 16 residues. V shed 2 bases, J shed 1 base, and the junction held 3 bases outside the gene matches. Per the germline V gene, CDR1 is SNHLY and CDR2 is FYNNEI. In DNA form, the CDR3 reads TGTGCCAGCAGTGAACCGGGACTAGCGGTCCAAGAGACCCAGTACTTC. Translating gives CASSEPGLAVQETQYF.

This chain connects TRBV7-2 to TRBJ1-2; tentative D call: TRBD1 (5 bases). The V end was cut by 4 bases, the J end by 0 bases, with 12 bases between. The CDR3 spans 15 residues. Germline V lookup: CDR1 SGHTA, CDR2 FQGNSA. CDR3 sequence: CASSSRDATNYGYTF. CDR3 nucleotides: TGTGCCAGCAGCTCCAGGGACGCCACTAACTATGGCTACACCTTC. Drawing the rest from reference TRBV7-2 and TRBJ1-2, the complete variable domain is GAGVSQSPSNKVTEKGKDVELRCDPISGHTALYWYRQSLGQGLEFLIYFQGNSAPDKSGLPSDRFSAERTGGSVSTLTIQRTQQEDSAVYLCASSSRDATNYGYTFGSGTRLTVV.

This clone has more than one count but fewer than ten. The chain uses TRBV28 and TRBJ1-2; no clear D. This CDR3 is 13 amino acids long. V was pared by 7 bases and J by 3 bases, with 12 bases between. Germline CDR1 and CDR2: MDHEN and SYDVKM. The CDR3, as DNA: TGTGCCAGCATCCCCGACGGCTACTATGGCTACACCTTC. Its protein product is CASIPDGYYGYTF.

This clone is labeled medium-sized. CDR3 sequence: CASSFSKRRYTEAFF. The CDR3 coding sequence is TGTGCCAGCAGTTTTTCGAAGAGGAGATACACTGAAGCTTTCTTT. The chain combines TRBV28 with TRBJ1-1; D call uncertain. The CDR3 length is 15 residues. Trimming pared 3 bases from V and 3 bases from J, leaving 14 bases between. Germline CDR1 and CDR2: MDHEN and SYDVKM.

This chain connects TRBV19 to TRBJ1-5; the D is unclear. The V end was cut by 10 bases, the J end by 4 bases, with 11 bases between. Germline CDR1 LNHDA, CDR2 SQIVND (reference sequence). The CDR3 has 12 residues. The CDR3 nucleotides are TGTGCCACCTCACACGGGAATCAGCCCCAGCATTTT. Encoded protein: CATSHGNQPQHF. Complete variable domain (other parts from reference TRBV19 and TRBJ1-5): DGGITQSPKYLFRKEGQNVTLSCEQNLNHDAMYWYRQDPGQGLRLIYYSQIVNDFQKGDIAEGYSVSREKKESFPLTVTSAQKNPTAFYLCATSHGNQPQHFGDGTRLSIL.

The chain has TRBV4-1 and TRBJ1-1; TRBD1 agrees at 9 bases. The CDR3 covers 18 residues. Germline CDR1 MGHRA, CDR2 YSYEKL. V was clipped by 1 base and J by 3 bases; unmatched bases: 12. The CDR3 nucleotides read TGCGCCAGCAGCCAAGCCCCCCGACAGGGGGTTGGGTACACTGAAGCTTTCTTT. Protein product: CASSQAPRQGVGYTEAFF.

The rearrangement uses TRBV2 and TRBJ2-2; the D gene is possibly TRBD1 (6 bases). V lost 3 bases and J lost 2, with 16 bases in between. The germline V gene encodes CDR1 SNHLY and CDR2 FYNNEI. This CDR3 spans 17 amino acids. The CDR3 bases are TGTGCCAGCAGTGAGGAACCCGGGACACCTAACACCGGGGAGCTGTTTTTT. Translation gives CASSEEPGTPNTGELFF.

This chain links TRBV6-1 with TRBJ2-2; D is ambiguous. The CDR3 has 15 amino acids. CDR1 is MNHNS and CDR2 is SASEGT in the germline V gene. V dropped 1 base and J dropped 7 bases, with 13 bases sitting between them. The CDR3 coding sequence is TGTGCCAGCAGTGAAGGGTCCCCGATCATCGGGGAGCTGTTTTTT. It translates to CASSEGSPIIGELFF.

This clone occurred once. The rearrangement links TRBV7-8 to TRBJ1-1; unclear D gene. In germline, CDR1 is SGHVS, CDR2 FQNEAQ. The CDR3 has 13 residues. Trimming took off 2 bases at V and 0 bases at J, with 4 bases between the two ends. The CDR3 sequence: CASSLLVNTEAFF. The CDR3 nucleotides read TGTGCCAGCAGCTTACTCGTGAACACTGAAGCTTTCTTT.

The CDR3 reads CASRRPLTGLGYTEAFF. The CDR3, as DNA: TGTGCCAGCAGACGTCCCCTGACAGGCCTAGGGTACACTGAAGCTTTCTTT. The chain employs TRBV5-4 and TRBJ1-1; tentatively, D is TRBD1 (6 bases). CDR3 length: 17 residues. Germline CDR1 and CDR2: SGHNT and YYREEE (reference sequence). Trimming removed 5 bases at V and 3 bases at J, with 23 bases between. Full variable domain (missing parts from reference TRBV5-4 and TRBJ1-1): ETGVTQSPTHLIKTRGQQVTLRCSSQSGHNTVSWYQQALGQGPQFIFQYYREEENGRGNFPPRFSGLQFPNYSSELNVNALELDDSALYLCASRRPLTGLGYTEAFFGQGTRLTVV.

This chain connects TRBV6-5 to TRBJ2-2; D unresolved. The CDR3 loop spans 12 amino acids. CDR1 MNHEY and CDR2 SVGAGI come from the germline V gene. With 0 bases removed from V and 7 bases from J, the gap between germline ends came to 3 bases. CDR3 sequence: CASSYSGGELFF. The CDR3, as DNA: TGTGCCAGCAGTTACTCGGGCGGGGAGCTGTTTTTT.

The table lists this clone with a few counts. The CDR3 DNA is TGTGCCAGCAGGGGGGGCGAGCAGTACTTC. Its protein is CASRGGEQYF. This rearrangement joins TRBV28 to TRBJ2-7; tentatively, D is TRBD2 (6 bases). In germline, CDR1 is MDHEN, CDR2 SYDVKM. The CDR3 contains 10 residues. The V end was cut by 6 bases, the J end by 6 bases, with 6 bases between.

The V gene is TRBV6-6, the J gene TRBJ2-7; 8 positions agree with TRBD1. V dropped 7 bases and J dropped 6; count of bases not matched to a gene: 5. Germline V gene data show CDR1 as MNHNY and CDR2 as SVGAGI (reference sequence). The CDR3 length is 12 residues. DNA of the CDR3: TGTGCCAGCAAGAGACAGGGGACCGAGCAGTACTTC. Protein sequence: CASKRQGTEQYF.

On this clone itself: At one end the junction does not follow the germline gene, possibly because of a read error. The genes are TRBV5-1 and TRBJ1-4, with a weak D call TRBD1 (5 bases). Germline CDR1 and CDR2: SGHRS and YFSETQ. CDR3 size: 13 residues. This chain's CDR3 is CASTRQKKRKTVF. CDR3 nucleotides: TGCGCCAGCACGAGACAGAAAAAGAGAAAAACTGTTTTT.